The 5 T cell receptor beta chains presented below share a single source sample, sequenced in a study of regulatory T cells in long-lasting Graves disease. Library construction for TCR beta used iRepertoire HTBI primers and Arm-PCR of CDR3 regions. Using its own MiXCR run on the multiplex PCR reads, TCRdb lists one record per CDR3 protein. The sample consists of around 400,000 distinct CDR3 sequences, roughly 16% of them appearing once. The time point: newly diagnosed GD, antithyroid drugs for less than 3 months. Isolated PBMC RNA provided the starting material for the TCR library. The sequencing used peripheral blood mononuclear cells (PBMCs), collected at new diagnosis, from a patient treated with antithyroid drugs. Receptors were obtained from a female donor with Graves disease.

The V and J genes are TRBV19 and TRBJ2-1; D may be TRBD2 (6 bases). The germline CDR1 and CDR2 sequences are LNHDA and SQIVND (reference sequence). The CDR3 runs to 15 residues. With 8 bases removed from V and 13 bases from J, the gap between germline ends came to 27 bases. The CDR3 reads CASSPPGGFVTEQFF. The CDR3 nucleotides are TGTGCCAGTTCCCCCCCCGGGGGTTTCGTGACGGAACAGTTCTTC.

The CDR3, as DNA: TGTGCCAGCAGCCCAACCGGGACCTCAAACAATGAGCAGTTCTTC. Translating gives CASSPTGTSNNEQFF. The J gene is TRBJ2-1, the V gene TRBV11-2; either TRBD1 or TRBD2 may supply D (5 bases each). The ends were cut back, 5 bases at V and 5 bases at J, with 16 bases in the middle. Germline CDR1 SGHAT, CDR2 FQNNGV. The CDR3 consists of 15 residues.

The chain links TRBV7-6 to TRBJ2-5; 8 nucleotides align to TRBD1. Germline lookup yields CDR1 SGHVS and CDR2 FNYEAQ. The CDR3 runs to 16 residues. With 4 bases clipped from V and 0 bases from J, the junction kept 7 bases outside the gene matches. Written as DNA, the CDR3 is TGTGCCAGCAGCTACCCGGGGGACAGGTACCAAGAGACCCAGTACTTC. Encoded protein: CASSYPGDRYQETQYF.

This clonotype was counted ten times or more. V and J are TRBV7-3 and TRBJ1-1; D is possibly TRBD1 (5 bases). The V gene's germline CDR1 is SGHTA and CDR2 FQGTGA. This CDR3 is 15 amino acids long. Trimming pared 1 base from V and 2 bases from J, leaving 11 bases between. This CDR3 reads CASSLNLRGNTEAFF. The CDR3 coding sequence is TGTGCCAGCAGCTTAAACTTGAGGGGCAACACTGAAGCTTTCTTT.

Many counts were recorded for this clonotype. The genes are TRBV10-3 and TRBJ2-2; TRBD1 aligns across 9 bases. J gave up 5 bases and V 8 bases, and 6 bases lay outside the gene matches. The CDR3 has 14 amino acids. Germline-derived CDR1 and CDR2 are ENHRY and SYGVKD. The CDR3 loop is CAILQGAETGELFF. CDR3 DNA sequence: TGTGCCATCCTACAGGGGGCAGAGACCGGGGAGCTGTTTTTT.